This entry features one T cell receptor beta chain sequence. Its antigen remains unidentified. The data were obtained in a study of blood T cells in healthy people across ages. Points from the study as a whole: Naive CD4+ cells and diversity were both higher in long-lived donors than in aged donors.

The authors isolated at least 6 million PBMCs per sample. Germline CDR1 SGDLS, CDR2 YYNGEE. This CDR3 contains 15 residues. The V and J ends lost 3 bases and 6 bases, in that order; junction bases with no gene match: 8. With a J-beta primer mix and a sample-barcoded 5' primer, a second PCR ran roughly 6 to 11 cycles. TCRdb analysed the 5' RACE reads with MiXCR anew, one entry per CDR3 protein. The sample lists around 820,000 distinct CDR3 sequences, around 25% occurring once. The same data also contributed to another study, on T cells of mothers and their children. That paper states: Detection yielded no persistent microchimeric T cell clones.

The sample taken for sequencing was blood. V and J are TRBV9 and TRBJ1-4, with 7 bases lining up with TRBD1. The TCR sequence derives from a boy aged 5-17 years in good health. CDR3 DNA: TGTGCCAGCAGCGCAGAGGGGGCGCAGTATGAAAAACTGTTTTTT. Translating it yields CASSAEGAQYEKLFF. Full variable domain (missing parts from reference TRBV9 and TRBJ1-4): DSGVTQTPKHLITATGQRVTLRCSPRSGDLSVYWYQQSLDQGLQFLIQYYNGEERAKGNILERFSAQQFPDLHSELNLSSLELGDSALYFCASSAEGAQYEKLFFGSGTQLSVL.